Listed here is a single TCR beta chain. CDR3 length: 11 amino acids. V was cut by 11 bases and J by 3 bases, with 10 bases left in between. The germline CDR1 and CDR2 sequences are MDHEN and SYDVKM. Assay: immunoSEQ multiplex PCR; the TCRdb copy retains only in-frame clones and omits some. This table holds 220,000 or so clones, just under 85% found once. This specimen belongs to a study of blood T cell repertoires in COVID-19. The overall study: T cells, B-cell-depleted T cells, or PBMCs provided the cDNA or gDNA that served as material.

This clonotype was obtained from a woman of 80 years or more with acute or convalescent COVID-19. Specimen: peripheral blood. The chain carries TRBV28 and TRBJ2-5; D is possibly TRBD1 (7 bases). Written as DNA, the CDR3 is TGTGCCGGGGGGACAGAAGAGACCCAGTACTTC. Its translation is CAGGTEETQYF.